A single sample gave rise to the 21 T cell receptor beta chains below, sequenced in a study of cytomegalovirus exposure and HLA in healthy donors. Vbeta (60) and Jbeta (13) primers were used in the PCR. Assay: immunoSEQ multiplex PCR; the TCRdb copy retains only in-frame clones and omits some. Here the sample spans under 130,000 clones, 70% to 75% being singletons. Sequenced: PBMCs. These receptors all stem from a man in his forties in good health and CMV-seronegative.

The table lists this clone with a few counts. The chain uses TRBV19 and TRBJ2-1; 9 bases are shared with TRBD1. V shed 6 bases, J shed 10 bases, and the junction held 7 bases outside the gene matches. This CDR3 comprises 13 residues. Germline loops: CDR1 LNHDA, CDR2 SQIVND (reference sequence). In DNA form, the CDR3 reads TGTGCCAGTAGACACAGGGGGCATCACGAGCAGTTCTTC. Amino acids: CASRHRGHHEQFF.

This clone has a single count. V and J are TRBV6-4 and TRBJ2-3, with 10 nucleotides matching TRBD1. Unmatched junction bases numbered 12, after V lost 6 bases and J lost 6 bases. The length of the CDR3 is 16 residues. Germline V lookup: CDR1 MRHNA, CDR2 SNTAGT. The CDR3 DNA sequence: TGTGCCAGCAGACGATCGGGACAGGGGAATACGGATACGCAGTATTTT. Its protein is CASRRSGQGNTDTQYF.

The J gene is TRBJ1-1, the V gene TRBV7-6; D may be TRBD1 (6 bases). CDR1 is SGHVS and CDR2 is FNYEAQ in the germline V gene. The CDR3 runs to 13 residues. Trimming left V 0 bases short and J 5 bases short, with 7 bases between. This chain's CDR3 is CASSLARGTEAFF. CDR3 coding DNA: TGTGCCAGCAGCTTAGCAAGGGGGACTGAAGCTTTCTTT.

The chain recombines TRBV6-5 with TRBJ1-2, with TRBD1 matching 8 bases. This CDR3 comprises 12 residues. The V and J ends lost 6 bases and 7 bases, in that order; junction bases with no gene match: 4. The germline V gene encodes CDR1 MNHEY and CDR2 SVGAGI. The CDR3 loop is CASSQGAGGYTF. The CDR3 DNA reads TGTGCCAGCAGCCAGGGGGCGGGTGGCTACACCTTC.

This clone has at least ten counts. This CDR3 reads CASNREGGSYEQYF. DNA of the CDR3: TGTGCCAGCAACCGGGAGGGAGGTTCCTACGAGCAGTACTTC. This sequence joins TRBV7-2 and TRBJ2-7; TRBD2 agrees at 8 bases. The CDR3 runs 14 residues. Trimming took 7 bases from V and 1 from J; bases not matched to a gene: 6. The germline gives CDR1 SGHTA, CDR2 FQGNSA.

The chain combines TRBV29-1 with TRBJ2-7; possible D gene TRBD1, 6 bases. V lost 7 bases and J lost 0, with 10 bases in between. Germline V gene sequence: CDR1 SQVTM, CDR2 ANQGSEA. CDR3 size: 12 residues. CDR3 DNA: TGCAGCGCTCGGACAGCCTCCTACGAGCAGTACTTC. Its protein is CSARTASYEQYF.

The V call is TRBV28, the J call TRBJ2-1; 11 bases line up with TRBD2. The CDR3 totals 15 residues. J was trimmed by 7 bases and V by 5 bases; bases with no gene match: 7. Germline loops: CDR1 MDHEN, CDR2 SYDVKM. This CDR3 is CASSPTSGGGNEQFF. As DNA, the CDR3 is TGTGCCAGCAGTCCTACTAGCGGGGGTGGAAATGAGCAGTTCTTC.

The rearrangement joins TRBV29-1 to TRBJ2-2; 7 bases line up with TRBD1. Germline V lookup: CDR1 SQVTM, CDR2 ANQGSEA. With 5 bases clipped from V and 7 bases from J, the junction kept 1 base outside the gene matches. This CDR3 has 11 amino acids. CDR3 region: CSVHRGGELFF. The CDR3 nucleotides read TGCAGCGTTCACAGGGGCGGGGAGCTGTTTTTT.

Here the CDR3 reads CASSLMSGRRETQYF. The CDR3 DNA reads TGTGCCAGCAGCTTAATGAGCGGGCGTAGGGAGACCCAGTACTTC. The V and J genes are TRBV7-2 and TRBJ2-5, with D possibly TRBD2 on 6 matching bases. The V and J ends lost 2 bases and 5 bases respectively, with 15 bases between them. The CDR3 has 15 residues. Germline CDR1 and CDR2: SGHTA and FQGNSA.

The rearrangement links TRBV11-2 to TRBJ1-4, with D perhaps TRBD1 (5 bases). Germline V gene data show CDR1 as SGHAT and CDR2 as FQNNGV. This CDR3 has 14 amino acids. Deletions cut 3 bases from V and 4 bases from J, with 9 bases between. The CDR3 spells CASSFEQVNEKLFF. In nucleotides, the CDR3 is TGTGCCAGCAGCTTTGAACAGGTTAATGAAAAACTGTTTTTT.

The rearrangement links TRBV6-4 to TRBJ2-5, with 9 bases fitting TRBD1. CDR3 size: 15 residues. Germline V gene data show CDR1 as MRHNA and CDR2 as SNTAGT. The J segment lost 11 bases and the V segment lost 3 bases, leaving 13 bases of the junction unmatched. CDR3 sequence (DNA): TGTGCCAGCAGTGATCTCAGACAGGGGGTATGGGAGCAGTACTTC. This translates into CASSDLRQGVWEQYF.

The chain carries TRBV6-5 and TRBJ2-1; D uncertain. Looked up from germline, CDR1 is MNHEY and CDR2 is SVGAGI. The CDR3 loop spans 11 amino acids. V lost 6 bases and J lost 4, with 4 bases in between. The CDR3 DNA sequence: TGTGCCAGCAGCAGATACAATGAGCAGTTCTTC. Translation gives CASSRYNEQFF.

The V and J genes are TRBV11-3 and TRBJ1-3, with unresolved D. Germline CDR1 is SGHNT and CDR2 is YENEEA. Trimming left V 5 bases short and J 0 bases short, with 14 bases between. The CDR3 loop spans 16 amino acids. CDR3 nucleotide sequence: TGTGCCAGCAGCATGGTAACCGTCGGCTCTGGAAACACCATATATTTT. Translated, it gives CASSMVTVGSGNTIYF.

The chain joins TRBV7-8 to TRBJ1-4; tentative D call: TRBD1 (6 bases). The CDR3 consists of 14 residues. V was cut by 4 bases and J by 1 base, with 7 bases left in between. Germline CDR1 and CDR2: SGHVS and FQNEAQ. The CDR3 region is CASSWDITNEKLFF. CDR3 DNA sequence: TGTGCCAGCAGCTGGGACATAACTAATGAAAAACTGTTTTTT. Supplemented by reference TRBV7-8 and TRBJ1-4, the full variable domain reads GAGVSQSPRYKVAKRGQDVALRCDPISGHVSLFWYQQALGQGPEFLTYFQNEAQLDKSGLPSDRFFAERPEGSVSTLKIQRTQQEDSAVYLCASSWDITNEKLFFGSGTQLSVL.

The table lists this clone with a few counts. V and J are TRBV14 and TRBJ1-1; D is unresolved. This CDR3 has 14 residues. CDR1 and CDR2 from the germline V gene are SGHDN and FVKESK. V lost 4 bases and J 0 bases, leaving 9 bases between the germline ends. The CDR3 loop reads CASSPARLNTEAFF. As DNA, the CDR3 is TGTGCCAGCAGCCCCGCCAGATTGAACACTGAAGCTTTCTTT.

In this sample, this clone turned up a few times. This chain uses TRBV7-9 with TRBJ2-1; TRBD1 aligns across 9 bases. V trimming: 3 bases; J trimming: 5 bases; junction bases outside the gene matches: 11. CDR1 SEHNR and CDR2 FQNEAQ come from the germline V gene (reference sequence). This CDR3 has 17 residues. Here the CDR3 reads CASSLFTGGLSNNEQFF. The CDR3 DNA follows: TGTGCCAGCAGCTTGTTCACAGGGGGCTTGTCAAACAATGAGCAGTTCTTC.

The gene calls are TRBV11-2 and TRBJ2-7; 10 bases are a match to TRBD1. The length of the CDR3 is 17 residues. With V trimmed by 4 bases and J by 1 base, 10 bases remained unmatched. CDR1 and CDR2 from the germline V gene are SGHAT and FQNNGV. Here the CDR3 DNA reads TGTGCCAGCAGCTCCCTAAAACCGGACAGGGGGTCCTACGAGCAGTACTTC. It is translated as CASSSLKPDRGSYEQYF. The variable domain in full, with the rest retrieved from reference TRBV11-2 and TRBJ2-7, is EAGVAQSPRYKIIEKRQSVAFWCNPISGHATLYWYQQILGQGPKLLIQFQNNGVVDDSQLPKDRFSAERLKGVDSTLKIQPAKLEDSAVYLCASSSLKPDRGSYEQYFGPGTRLTVT.

CDR3 loop: CASSLSKRQSSYGYTF. The DNA for the CDR3 is TGTGCCAGCAGCTTATCAAAGAGACAGTCCAGCTATGGCTACACCTTC. The genes are TRBV13 and TRBJ1-2, with a tentative D call TRBD1 (5 bases). V was trimmed by 2 bases and J by 4 bases, leaving 17 bases between them. Germline assignment: CDR1 PRHDT and CDR2 FYEKMQ (reference sequence). The CDR3 is made up of 16 amino acids.

The chain has TRBV4-1 and TRBJ2-7; possible D gene TRBD2, 5 bases. Germline-derived CDR1 and CDR2 are MGHRA and YSYEKL. V lost 1 base and J lost 5, with 9 bases in between. The CDR3 is 13 residues long. CDR3 region: CASSQVSGNEQYF. The CDR3 DNA sequence: TGCGCCAGCAGCCAAGTTTCGGGGAACGAGCAGTACTTC.

The table lists this clone with a few counts. The chain couples TRBV5-4 to TRBJ2-7; 10 nucleotides align to TRBD2. There are 15 residues in the CDR3. After removal of 3 bases from V and 2 bases from J, the junction contained 5 bases not matched to a gene. In germline, CDR1 is SGHNT, CDR2 YYREEE (reference sequence). The DNA for the CDR3 is TGTGCCAGCAGCTCCCCGGGACTAGCGCCCTACGAGCAGTACTTC. Amino acid sequence: CASSSPGLAPYEQYF.

The chain couples TRBV5-1 to TRBJ2-2, with D tentatively TRBD2 (5 bases). The CDR3 is 16 residues long. V was pared by 0 bases and J by 5 bases, with 14 bases between. Germline-derived CDR1 and CDR2 are SGHRS and YFSETQ. The CDR3 reads CASSLEGITGTGELFF. DNA of the CDR3: TGCGCCAGCAGCTTGGAAGGGATTACGGGGACCGGGGAGCTGTTTTTT.